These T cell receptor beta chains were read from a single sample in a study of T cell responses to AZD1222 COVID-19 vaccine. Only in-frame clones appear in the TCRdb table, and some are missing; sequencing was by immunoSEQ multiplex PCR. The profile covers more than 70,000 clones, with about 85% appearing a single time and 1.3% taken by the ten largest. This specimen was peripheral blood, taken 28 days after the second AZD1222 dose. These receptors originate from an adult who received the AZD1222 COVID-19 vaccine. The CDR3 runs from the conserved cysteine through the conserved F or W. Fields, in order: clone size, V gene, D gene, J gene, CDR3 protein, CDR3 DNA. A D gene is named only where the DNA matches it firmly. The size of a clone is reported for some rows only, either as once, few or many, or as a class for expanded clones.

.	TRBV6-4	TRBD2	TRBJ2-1	CASRRTSGMVNEQFF	TGTGCCAGCAGACGGACTAGCGGGATGGTCAATGAGCAGTTCTTC
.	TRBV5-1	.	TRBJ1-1	CASSLFPFENTEAFF	TGCGCCAGCAGCTTGTTTCCCTTTGAGAACACTGAAGCTTTCTTT
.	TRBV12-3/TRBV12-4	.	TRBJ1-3	CASSSQEGNTIYF	TGTGCCAGCAGTTCACAGGAAGGAAACACCATATATTTT
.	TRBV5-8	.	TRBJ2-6	CASSLETGTGANVLTF	TGTGCCAGCAGCTTGGAAACAGGGACTGGGGCCAACGTCCTGACTTTC
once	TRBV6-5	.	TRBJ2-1	CASSSREFINEQFF	TGTGCCAGCAGTTCCCGGGAGTTCATCAATGAGCAGTTCTTC
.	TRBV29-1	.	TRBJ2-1	CSVEVGGPYNEQFF	TGCAGCGTTGAAGTAGGGGGGCCCTACAATGAGCAGTTCTTC
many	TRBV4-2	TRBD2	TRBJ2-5	CASSQEPASGRHETQYF	TGTGCCAGCAGCCAAGAGCCGGCTAGCGGGAGGCACGAGACCCAGTACTTC
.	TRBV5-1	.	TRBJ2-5	CASSPRPGGRETQYF	TGCGCCAGCAGCCCCCGGCCCGGAGGGCGGGAGACCCAGTACTTC
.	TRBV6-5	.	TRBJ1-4	CASRSPVVNEKLFF	TGTGCCAGCAGAAGTCCTGTGGTTAATGAAAAACTGTTTTTT
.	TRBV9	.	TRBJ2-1	CASSVADEQFF	TGTGCCAGCAGCGTAGCGGATGAGCAGTTCTTC
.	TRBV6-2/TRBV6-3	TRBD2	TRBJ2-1	CASSYPVIAGGNEQFF	TGTGCCAGCAGTTACCCCGTGATAGCGGGAGGTAATGAGCAGTTCTTC
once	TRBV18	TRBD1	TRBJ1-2	CASSIGEVGGGRGGYTF	TGTGCCAGCTCCATCGGTGAAGTAGGGGGCGGTAGAGGTGGCTACACCTTC
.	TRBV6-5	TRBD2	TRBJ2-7	CASSYSSGSPSYEQYF	TGTGCCAGCAGTTACTCCAGCGGGAGTCCCTCCTACGAGCAGTACTTC
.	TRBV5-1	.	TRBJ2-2	CASSPDSSVGELFF	TGCGCCAGCAGTCCGGACAGTTCCGTCGGGGAGCTGTTTTTT